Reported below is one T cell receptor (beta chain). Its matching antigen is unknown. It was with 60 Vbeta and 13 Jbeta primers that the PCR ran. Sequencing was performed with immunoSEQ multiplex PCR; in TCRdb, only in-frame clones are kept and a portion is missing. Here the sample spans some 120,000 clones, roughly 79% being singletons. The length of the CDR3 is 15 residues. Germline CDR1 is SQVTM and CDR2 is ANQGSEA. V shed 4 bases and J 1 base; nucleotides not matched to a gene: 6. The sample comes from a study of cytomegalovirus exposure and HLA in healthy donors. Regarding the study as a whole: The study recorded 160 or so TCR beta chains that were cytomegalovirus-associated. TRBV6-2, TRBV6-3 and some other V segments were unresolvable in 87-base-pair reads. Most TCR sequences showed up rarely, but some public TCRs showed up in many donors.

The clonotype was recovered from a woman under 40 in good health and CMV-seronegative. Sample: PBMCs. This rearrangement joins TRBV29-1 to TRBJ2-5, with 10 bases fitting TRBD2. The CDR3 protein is CSVGRGTSVQETQYF. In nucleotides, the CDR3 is TGCAGCGTTGGAAGGGGGACTAGCGTCCAAGAGACCCAGTACTTC.